These 25 T cell receptor beta chains came from one sample sequenced in a study of blood T cell repertoires in COVID-19. The assay was immunoSEQ multiplex PCR, and TCRdb's table has in-frame clones only and misses some. Among about 140,000 clones listed, 84% were seen once. The sample comprised peripheral blood. These receptors were obtained from a human donor in a cohort sampled during active COVID-19.

This clone showed up just a few times. This chain uses TRBV6-1 with TRBJ2-1; TRBD2 is a possible D gene (7 bases). The CDR3 is 14 amino acids. V dropped 0 bases and J dropped 8 bases, with 11 bases sitting between them. Germline V gene lookup returns CDR1 MNHNS and CDR2 SASEGT. The CDR3 here is CASSEAGGRDEQFF. DNA for the CDR3: TGTGCCAGCAGTGAAGCGGGGGGGCGGGATGAGCAGTTCTTC.

The chain combines TRBV6-5 with TRBJ1-4; 7 positions match TRBD1. Germline lookup yields CDR1 MNHEY and CDR2 SVGAGI. The CDR3 covers 15 residues. The V segment lost 6 bases and the J segment 7 bases; nucleotides outside the gene matches: 11. In DNA, the CDR3 is TGTGCCAGCAGGGACAATAAGGGGGCACGTGAAAAACTGTTTTTT. Translation: CASRDNKGAREKLFF.

The chain uses TRBV21-1 and TRBJ1-1; TRBD1 is taken as the D call from the table, unchecked against the DNA. TRBV21-1 is a recognized pseudogene. The CDR3 spans 14 residues. CDR3 sequence (DNA): TGTGCCAGCAGCGGGGACAGGGAGAACACTGAAGCTTTCTTT. It encodes CASSGDRENTEAFF.

In this sample, this clone turned up once. In DNA, the CDR3 is TGCGCCAGCAGCCCGGACAGATCGAATGGCTACACCTTC. The encoded protein is CASSPDRSNGYTF. The chain is built from TRBV5-1 and TRBJ1-2; D is perhaps TRBD1 (6 bases). The CDR3 extends over 13 amino acids. Between the trimmed V and J ends, which lost 4 bases and 6 bases, there was a span of 13 bases. Germline CDR1 is SGHRS and CDR2 is YFSETQ.

This clone was counted a single time. The rearrangement links TRBV7-2 to TRBJ2-5, with 13 positions matching TRBD2. Germline assignment: CDR1 SGHTA and CDR2 FQGNSA. The CDR3 covers 14 residues. After removal of 6 bases from V and 3 bases from J, the junction contained 1 base not matched to a gene. The CDR3 protein is CASRTSGGEETQYF. CDR3 nucleotide sequence: TGTGCCAGCAGAACTAGCGGGGGGGAAGAGACCCAGTACTTC.

This clone was observed a single time. The rearrangement joins TRBV7-9 to TRBJ2-2, with 7 bases lining up with TRBD1. Looked up from germline, CDR1 is SEHNR and CDR2 is FQNEAQ (reference sequence). Unmatched junction bases numbered 4, after V lost 2 bases and J lost 1 base. The CDR3 contains 16 residues. CDR3 DNA sequence: TGTGCCAGCAGCTTAAAGGGACAGTGGAACACCGGGGAGCTGTTTTTT. Its translation: CASSLKGQWNTGELFF.

The chain joins TRBV9 to TRBJ2-2, with 7 bases lining up with TRBD2. This CDR3 has 16 amino acids. Germline V gene data show CDR1 as SGDLS and CDR2 as YYNGEE. With 0 bases clipped from V and 5 bases from J, the junction kept 7 bases outside the gene matches. CDR3 sequence: CASSVDSGGPTGELFF. CDR3 in DNA: TGTGCCAGCAGCGTAGATTCGGGGGGACCAACCGGGGAGCTGTTTTTT.

The chain uses TRBV3-1 (or the pseudogene TRBV3-2) and TRBJ1-5, with TRBD1 as a possible D gene (5 bases). CDR3 length: 15 amino acids. Germline loops: CDR1 LGHDT, CDR2 YNNKEL (reference sequence). Trimming cost V 4 bases and J 0 bases, with 10 bases left between them. The DNA of the CDR3 is TGTGCCAGCAGCCCCGCAGGGTATAGCAATCAGCCCCAGCATTTT. Protein sequence: CASSPAGYSNQPQHF.

The CDR3 reads CASSLPVAGNRQYF. CDR3 DNA: TGTGCCAGCTCACTACCGGTTGCCGGTAACAGGCAGTACTTC. This rearrangement joins TRBV18 to TRBJ2-7; D gene uncertain. The V and J ends lost 4 bases and 9 bases respectively, with 19 bases between them. CDR3 length equals 14 residues. CDR1 KGHSH and CDR2 LQKENI come from the germline V gene. Combining the CDR3 with reference TRBV18 and TRBJ2-7 gives the whole variable domain NAGVMQNPRHLVRRRGQEARLRCSPMKGHSHVYWYRQLPEEGLKFMVYLQKENIIDESGMPKERFSAEFPKEGPSILRIQQVVRGDSAAYFCASSLPVAGNRQYFGPGTRLTVT.

The rearrangement links TRBV11-2 to TRBJ1-1; D not certain. Germline loops: CDR1 SGHAT, CDR2 FQNNGV. V dropped 10 bases and J dropped 3 bases, with 18 bases sitting between them. The length of the CDR3 is 14 residues. The CDR3 DNA follows: TGTGCCATACGGCGCAGCGGAACCTACACTGAAGCTTTCTTT. Translating gives CAIRRSGTYTEAFF. The full variable domain, in which reference TRBV11-2 and TRBJ1-1 provide the parts outside the CDR3, is EAGVAQSPRYKIIEKRQSVAFWCNPISGHATLYWYQQILGQGPKLLIQFQNNGVVDDSQLPKDRFSAERLKGVDSTLKIQPAKLEDSAVYLCAIRRSGTYTEAFFGQGTRLTVV.

The J gene is TRBJ2-7, the V gene TRBV19; 9 bases are shared with TRBD1. In germline, CDR1 is LNHDA, CDR2 SQIVND (reference sequence). The CDR3 has 14 amino acids. Losses at the gene ends were 7 bases for V and 7 bases for J; bases not matched to a gene: 11. The CDR3 coding sequence is TGTGCCAGTACTCCCCGGACAGGGGTCGAGGAGCAGTACTTC. This encodes CASTPRTGVEEQYF. Looking up the rest from reference TRBV19 and TRBJ2-7 gives the full variable domain: DGGITQSPKYLFRKEGQNVTLSCEQNLNHDAMYWYRQDPGQGLRLIYYSQIVNDFQKGDIAEGYSVSREKKESFPLTVTSAQKNPTAFYLCASTPRTGVEEQYFGPGTRLTVT.

V usage is TRBV19 and J usage is TRBJ2-6; D is possibly TRBD2 (5 bases). Trimming shortened V by 6 bases and J by 4 bases, and 10 bases separated the two germline ends. This CDR3 has 14 amino acids. Germline V lookup: CDR1 LNHDA, CDR2 SQIVND (reference sequence). The CDR3 protein is CASSRGSGANVLTF. The DNA for the CDR3 is TGTGCCAGTAGCCGAGGGTCCGGGGCCAACGTCCTGACTTTC.

This rearrangement joins TRBV5-1 to TRBJ1-4, with 10 bases matching TRBD1. The CDR3 totals 15 residues. J gave up 6 bases and V 0 bases, and 2 bases lay outside the gene matches. CDR1 is SGHRS and CDR2 is YFSETQ in the germline V gene. This CDR3 reads CASSLDGTGDEKLFF. In nucleotides, the CDR3 is TGCGCCAGCAGCTTGGACGGGACAGGGGATGAAAAACTGTTTTTT.

The rearrangement joins TRBV4-1 to TRBJ1-4; TRBD1 might be the D (6 bases). The germline gives CDR1 MGHRA, CDR2 YSYEKL. This CDR3 comprises 14 residues. Trimming pared 0 bases from V and 10 bases from J, leaving 12 bases between. The CDR3 loop reads CASSQEGGGGKLFF. CDR3 bases: TGCGCCAGCAGCCAAGAGGGCGGGGGCGGAAAACTGTTTTTT.

This chain links TRBV5-1 with TRBJ2-5; 10 nucleotides agree with TRBD2. The V and J ends lost 3 bases and 5 bases, in that order; junction bases with no gene match: 7. Germline CDR1 SGHRS, CDR2 YFSETQ. The CDR3 is 15 amino acids. The CDR3 protein is CASSSSGGAVETQYF. The CDR3 region has the DNA TGCGCCAGCAGCTCAAGCGGGGGGGCGGTGGAGACCCAGTACTTC.

The chain employs TRBV5-1 and TRBJ2-3; D might be TRBD1 (6 bases). V shed 0 bases and J shed 1 base, with 9 bases lying between them. Germline assignment: CDR1 SGHRS and CDR2 YFSETQ. This CDR3 region has 15 residues. CDR3 in DNA: TGCGCCAGCAGCTTGGTAGGGGGTGGCACAGATACGCAGTATTTT. This sequence encodes CASSLVGGGTDTQYF.

V usage is TRBV5-1 and J usage is TRBJ1-5, with 7 bases matching TRBD1. This CDR3 has 17 amino acids. Germline V gives CDR1 SGHRS, CDR2 YFSETQ. V shed 5 bases and J 2 bases; nucleotides not matched to a gene: 13. Here the CDR3 DNA reads TGCGCCAGCAGTCCCGAAGCCCGACAGGGAGGCAATCAGCCCCAGCATTTT. Its protein product is CASSPEARQGGNQPQHF. Together with reference TRBV5-1 and TRBJ1-5, the CDR3 gives the full variable domain: KAGVTQTPRYLIKTRGQQVTLSCSPISGHRSVSWYQQTPGQGLQFLFEYFSETQRNKGNFPGRFSGRQFSNSRSEMNVSTLELGDSALYLCASSPEARQGGNQPQHFGDGTRLSIL.

The J gene is TRBJ1-6, the V gene TRBV4-2; D call uncertain. V gave up 1 base and J gave up 7 bases, with 14 bases separating them. The germline CDR1 and CDR2 sequences are LGHNA and YNFKEQ. The CDR3 runs to 16 residues. In DNA form, the CDR3 reads TGTGCCAGCAGCCAAGGCGGGTGGGGAAGGAATTCACCCCTCCACTTT. Translated, it gives CASSQGGWGRNSPLHF.

The chain couples TRBV6-1 to TRBJ1-5; the D is unclear. Trimming removed 3 bases at V and 4 bases at J, with 16 bases between. This CDR3 region has 16 residues. CDR1 MNHNS and CDR2 SASEGT come from the germline V gene. The CDR3 DNA sequence: TGTGCCAGCAGTGAGTTGGGCAGAAGTTCTAATCAGCCCCAGCATTTT. Residues: CASSELGRSSNQPQHF.

This clone showed up just a few times. The genes are TRBV28 and TRBJ2-2; TRBD2 matches at 7 bases. J gave up 3 bases and V 10 bases, and 11 bases lay outside the gene matches. Germline assignment: CDR1 MDHEN and CDR2 SYDVKM. The CDR3 consists of 15 residues. In DNA, the CDR3 is TGTGCCACTTTCGAGACGGGACTATACACCGGGGAGCTGTTTTTT. Translation gives CATFETGLYTGELFF.

V usage is TRBV18 and J usage is TRBJ2-1; 9 nucleotides match TRBD1. Germline trimming cut 6 bases from V and 4 bases from J; bases unmatched to any gene: 13. The CDR3 loop spans 17 amino acids. Germline-derived CDR1 and CDR2 are KGHSH and LQKENI. CDR3 loop: CASSSSAGTGSYNEQFF. In DNA, the CDR3 is TGTGCCAGCTCGTCCTCAGCCGGGACAGGGTCTTACAATGAGCAGTTCTTC.

The rearrangement links TRBV7-3 to TRBJ2-5; 7 bases align to TRBD1. Germline CDR1 is SGHTA and CDR2 is FQGTGA. Losses at the gene ends were 5 bases for V and 1 base for J; bases not matched to a gene: 10. The CDR3 length is 16 residues. The CDR3, as DNA: TGTGCCAGCAGCCCAACAGGGGCCGGCGGCCAAGAGACCCAGTACTTC. Translating gives CASSPTGAGGQETQYF.

V and J are TRBV11-3 and TRBJ1-2; D possibly corresponds to TRBD1 (5 bases). The V end lost 2 bases, the J end lost 2 bases, and 15 bases lay between the germline ends. CDR3 length: 16 amino acids. Germline V gene data show CDR1 as SGHNT and CDR2 as YENEEA. CDR3 DNA sequence: TGTGCCAGCAGCTTAACCCGCAGTCCAGGGAACTATGGCTACACCTTC. It is translated as CASSLTRSPGNYGYTF.

This chain connects TRBV19 to TRBJ1-4; 8 bases align to TRBD1. Per the germline V gene, CDR1 is LNHDA and CDR2 is SQIVND (reference sequence). The length of the CDR3 is 18 residues. V lost 3 bases and J lost 0; bases outside the gene matches: 9. CDR3 sequence: CASSILQGGIATNEKLFF. The CDR3 coding sequence is TGTGCCAGTAGTATTCTACAGGGGGGAATTGCAACTAATGAAAAACTGTTTTTT.

The chain employs TRBV5-1 and TRBJ2-2; D call uncertain. This CDR3 is built from 15 residues. V gave up 0 bases and J gave up 5 bases, with 11 bases separating them. Looked up from germline, CDR1 is SGHRS and CDR2 is YFSETQ. CDR3 sequence (DNA): TGCGCCAGCAGCTTGGTGGCAGGAATGACCGGGGAGCTGTTTTTT. Translation gives CASSLVAGMTGELFF.